This TCR beta chain stems from a study of blood T cell repertoires in COVID-19. Overall study context: There were acute and convalescent COVID-19 samples, and they came from the United States, Italy and Spain.

Per the original data handling: Estimated nucleated cell counts came from reference gene primer amplification. The protocol was immunoSEQ multiplex PCR, while the TCRdb copy is restricted to in-frame clones and leaves out a portion. The V and J calls and clone size were taken over from that table, and D and trimming were inferred from the DNA. The profile covers 150,000 to 200,000 clones, with roughly 80% appearing a single time and roughly 7.5% taken by the ten largest. Germline V gene data show CDR1 as KGHSH and CDR2 as LQKENI. Trimming took off 0 bases at V and 2 bases at J, with 10 bases between the two ends. The CDR3 consists of 15 residues.

Sequencing input: peripheral blood. The receptor was isolated from a man in his sixties with acute or convalescent COVID-19. The genes are TRBV18 and TRBJ1-2; D not resolved. The chain's CDR3 is CASSPPVGLNYGYTF. CDR3 sequence (DNA): TGTGCCAGCTCACCACCGGTCGGGTTGAACTATGGCTACACCTTC.